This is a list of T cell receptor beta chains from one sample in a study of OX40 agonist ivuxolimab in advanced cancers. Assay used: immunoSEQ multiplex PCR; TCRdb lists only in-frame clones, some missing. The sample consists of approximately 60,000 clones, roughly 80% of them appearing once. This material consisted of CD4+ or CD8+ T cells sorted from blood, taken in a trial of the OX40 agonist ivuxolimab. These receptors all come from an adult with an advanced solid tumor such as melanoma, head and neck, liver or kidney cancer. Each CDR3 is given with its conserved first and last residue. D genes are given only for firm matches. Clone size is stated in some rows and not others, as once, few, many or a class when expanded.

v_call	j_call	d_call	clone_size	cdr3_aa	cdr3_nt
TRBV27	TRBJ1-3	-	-	CASRPTGTGNTIYF	TGTGCCAGCAGACCAACCGGGACTGGAAACACCATATATTTT
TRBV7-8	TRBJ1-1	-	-	CASSSHMNTEAFF	TGTGCCAGCAGCTCTCATATGAACACTGAAGCTTTCTTT
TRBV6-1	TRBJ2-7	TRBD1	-	CASRETGTGTYEQYF	TGTGCCAGCAGAGAAACCGGGACAGGGACCTACGAGCAGTACTTC
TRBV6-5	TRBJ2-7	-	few	CASSLGGPGDEQYF	TGTGCCAGCAGTCTGGGGGGACCCGGCGACGAGCAGTACTTC
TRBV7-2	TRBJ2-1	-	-	CASSSSYEQFF	TGTGCCAGCAGCTCCAGTTATGAGCAGTTCTTC
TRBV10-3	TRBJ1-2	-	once	CAISERQEGGYTF	TGTGCCATCAGTGAACGACAGGAAGGTGGCTACACCTTC
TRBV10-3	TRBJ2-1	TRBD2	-	CAISESEASGDYNEQFF	TGTGCCATCAGTGAGTCGGAGGCTAGCGGGGATTACAATGAGCAGTTCTTC
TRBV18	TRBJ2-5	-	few	CASSPPTQETQYF	TGTGCCAGCTCACCACCTACCCAAGAGACCCAGTACTTC
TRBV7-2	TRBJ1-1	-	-	CASSRTQNTEAFF	TGTGCCAGCAGCCGAACACAAAACACTGAAGCTTTCTTT
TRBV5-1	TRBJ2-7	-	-	CASSLRTPPGNEQYF	TGCGCCAGCAGCCTGAGGACCCCCCCCGGCAACGAGCAGTACTTC
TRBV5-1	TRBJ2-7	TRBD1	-	CASSRLETGGYEQYF	TGCGCCAGCAGCCGGCTCGAGACAGGGGGCTACGAGCAGTACTTC
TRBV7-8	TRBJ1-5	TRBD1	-	CASSLGQGSNQPQHF	TGTGCCAGCAGCCTGGGACAGGGAAGCAATCAGCCCCAGCATTTT
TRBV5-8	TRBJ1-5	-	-	CASSSLPNRVGSNQPQHF	TGTGCCAGCAGCTCCTTACCGAACAGGGTTGGAAGCAATCAGCCCCAGCATTTT
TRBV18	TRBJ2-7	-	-	CASSPSSREQYF	TGTGCCAGCTCACCATCGAGCCGCGAGCAGTACTTC
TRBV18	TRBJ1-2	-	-	CASSSTTGPGGYTF	TGTGCCAGCTCCTCGACGACAGGCCCGGGGGGCTACACCTTC
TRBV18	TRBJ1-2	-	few	CASSPRGETSYGYTF	TGTGCCAGCTCGCCTCGCGGGGAGACCTCCTATGGCTACACCTTC
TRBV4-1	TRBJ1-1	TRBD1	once	CASGQGDRGPEAFF	TGCGCCAGCGGACAGGGAGACAGGGGTCCTGAAGCTTTCTTT